Listed here is a single T cell receptor (beta chain). This sample was taken from a study of control samples from healthy donors and cancer patients. This table comes from immunoSEQ multiplex PCR, and its TCRdb copy is limited to in-frame clones, with some not included. The sample lists 150,000 or so clones; roughly 93% were seen once. The CDR3 runs 12 residues. Germline assignment: CDR1 MNHEY and CDR2 SMNVEV (reference sequence). Trimming left V 3 bases short and J 5 bases short, with 6 bases between. This clonotype was obtained from a man aged 18 to 30 in good health. The rearrangement joins TRBV27 to TRBJ2-3; D ambiguous. Sequencing was carried out using blood. The CDR3 sequence: CASSFIGDTQYF. The CDR3, as DNA: TGTGCCAGCAGTTTTATCGGAGATACGCAGTATTTT.